This TCR beta chain was captured in a study of CD8+CD57+ T cells in acquired aplastic anemia. Germline CDR1 reads SNHLY; CDR2 reads FYNNEI. The CDR3 consists of 16 residues. J gave up 11 bases and V 6 bases, and 15 bases lay outside the gene matches. It was genomic DNA that served as the template for profiling TCR beta VDJ and CDR3. TCRdb re-called the reads with MiXCR, one entry per CDR3 protein. The sample lists about 210,000 distinct CDR3 sequences; over 55% were seen once. The chain has TRBV2 and TRBJ1-6; the match to TRBD1 covers 8 bases. This TCR derives from a human donor in good health. The sequencing input was sorted CD4+, CD8+, or CD8+CD57+ T cells (not recorded which) from PBMCs. In nucleotides, the CDR3 is TGTGCCAGCAGCTTACGGGGACAGGCCCAGGGTACACCCCTCCACTTT. Protein: CASSLRGQAQGTPLHF. Full variable domain (outside the CDR3, taken from reference TRBV2 and TRBJ1-6): EPEVTQTPSHQVTQMGQEVILRCVPISNHLYFYWYRQILGQKVEFLVSFYNNEISEKSEIFDDQFSVERPDGSNFTLKIRSTKLEDSAMYFCASSLRGQAQGTPLHFGNGTRLTVT.